Below, 26 T cell receptor beta chains from the same sample are listed, as sequenced in a study of blood T cell repertoires in COVID-19. The repertoire was sequenced with immunoSEQ multiplex PCR; TCRdb's copy has only in-frame clones and lacks some. The sample shows about 200,000 clones, around 82% of them seen only once. The sequencing sample was made of PBMCs or T cells enriched from blood (not recorded which). These receptors originate from a man aged 35-49 years who had recovered from COVID-19.

The CDR3: CASSAGPNTEAFF. The CDR3 DNA sequence: TGTGCCAGCAGCGCGGGACCGAACACTGAAGCTTTCTTT. V is TRBV7-8 and J is TRBJ1-1; TRBD1 might be the D (5 bases). The CDR3 is 13 amino acids. In germline, CDR1 is SGHVS, CDR2 FQNEAQ. Trimming left V 5 bases short and J 1 base short, with 8 bases between.

The J gene is TRBJ2-1, the V gene TRBV7-3; the D gene is possibly TRBD2 (5 bases). The V gene lost 4 bases and the J gene lost 4 bases, with 11 bases spanning the gap. The CDR3 is 14 amino acids. Germline V CDR1 and CDR2: SGHTA, FQGTGA. CDR3 loop: CASSSAGGYNEQFF. CDR3 nucleotides: TGTGCCAGCAGCTCCGCCGGAGGTTACAATGAGCAGTTCTTC.

The rearrangement uses TRBV24-1 and TRBJ2-1, with D unclear. Trimming took off 6 bases at V and 4 bases at J, with 3 bases between the two ends. The CDR3 runs to 11 residues. Germline values: CDR1 KGHDR, CDR2 SFDVKD. The CDR3 DNA follows: TGTGCCACCAGTCAGTACAATGAGCAGTTCTTC. Its protein is CATSQYNEQFF.

This chain uses TRBV6-2 or TRBV6-3 with TRBJ1-2, with D perhaps matching TRBD1 (5 bases). Trimming cost V 4 bases and J 8 bases, with 14 bases left between them. The CDR3 is 13 residues long. CDR1 MNHEY and CDR2 SVGEGT come from the germline V gene. The CDR3 reads CASSLDSPRGYTF. CDR3 in DNA: TGTGCCAGCAGTTTAGACAGTCCGAGAGGCTACACCTTC.

The sample holds a few counts of this clone. The V and J genes are TRBV5-1 and TRBJ2-1, with 7 positions matching TRBD1. There are 15 residues in the CDR3. Germline lookup yields CDR1 SGHRS and CDR2 YFSETQ. V was clipped by 6 bases and J by 4 bases; unmatched bases: 10. CDR3 sequence: CASTISTGFYNEQFF. DNA of the CDR3: TGCGCCAGCACCATTTCGACAGGGTTTTACAATGAGCAGTTCTTC.

This sequence joins TRBV9 and TRBJ2-1; a weak D match, TRBD1 (6 bases). Trimming cost V 4 bases and J 0 bases, with 11 bases left between them. The CDR3 is 15 residues long. CDR1 SGDLS and CDR2 YYNGEE come from the germline V gene. The CDR3, as DNA: TGTGCCAGCAGCCCCACAGGGAGCTCCTACAATGAGCAGTTCTTC. Translating gives CASSPTGSSYNEQFF.

This chain joins TRBV29-1 and TRBJ1-2; 11 nucleotides agree with TRBD1. In germline, CDR1 is SQVTM, CDR2 ANQGSEA. The CDR3 totals 16 residues. V trimming: 6 bases; J trimming: 0 bases; junction bases outside the gene matches: 9. The CDR3, as DNA: TGCAGCGTCCGAGGACAGGGGGCTAGAGCTAACTATGGCTACACCTTC. Translated, it gives CSVRGQGARANYGYTF.

V gene TRBV5-8 combines with J gene TRBJ1-4, with D uncertain. This CDR3 is built from 14 residues. Trimming left V 7 bases short and J 3 bases short, with 13 bases between. Germline CDR1 reads SGHTS; CDR2 reads YDEGEE. The CDR3 loop is CASGIQAANEKLFF. As DNA, the CDR3 is TGTGCCAGCGGGATACAAGCGGCTAATGAAAAACTGTTTTTT. Based on the CDR3 plus reference TRBV5-8 and TRBJ1-4, the full variable domain is EAGVTQSPTHLIKTRGQQATLRCSPISGHTSVYWYQQALGLGLQFLLWYDEGEERNRGNFPPRFSGRQFPNYSSELNVNALELEDSALYLCASGIQAANEKLFFGSGTQLSVL.

This chain connects TRBV5-5 to TRBJ1-4; D uncertain. Trimming left V 4 bases short and J 5 bases short, with 12 bases between. CDR1 and CDR2 from the germline V gene are SGHKS and YYEKEE (reference sequence). The CDR3 has 14 residues. CDR3 DNA sequence: TGTGCCAGCAGCCCTTCGAGGGTAAATGAAAAACTGTTTTTT. Amino acids: CASSPSRVNEKLFF.

The chain links TRBV21-1 to TRBJ1-5; TRBD1 is the table's D call, not checked against the DNA. TRBV21-1 is flagged as a pseudogene. This CDR3 spans 17 amino acids. CDR3 residues: CASSKAGTGRSNQPQHF. For the CDR3, the DNA is TGTGCCAGCAGCAAAGCCGGGACAGGACGCAGCAATCAGCCCCAGCATTTT.

V is TRBV12-5 and J is TRBJ1-1; no clear D gene. The CDR3 has 15 residues. Looked up from germline, CDR1 is LGHNT and CDR2 is FRNRAP. The germline V and J ends were trimmed by 2 bases and 2 bases, with 12 bases remaining between them. The CDR3 region is CASGLRIQSNTEAFF. CDR3 DNA sequence: TGTGCTAGTGGTTTGAGGATACAGTCTAACACTGAAGCTTTCTTT.

This rearrangement joins TRBV2 to TRBJ1-4; a possible D gene is TRBD1 (6 bases). This CDR3 has 12 amino acids. CDR1 and CDR2 from the germline V gene are SNHLY and FYNNEI. Trimming shortened V by 6 bases and J by 8 bases, and 10 bases separated the two germline ends. Here the CDR3 DNA reads TGTGCCAGCAGGAGGGGGGGGGAAAAACTGTTTTTT. Protein product: CASRRGGEKLFF.

Here the CDR3 reads CASSPGTSGTGELFF. In nucleotides, the CDR3 is TGTGCCAGCAGCCCCGGGACTAGCGGGACCGGGGAGCTGTTTTTT. V usage is TRBV11-2 and J usage is TRBJ2-2; the match to TRBD2 covers 12 bases. The V gene's germline CDR1 is SGHAT and CDR2 FQNNGV. This CDR3 region has 15 residues. V shed 5 bases and J 5 bases; nucleotides not matched to a gene: 3.

This clone has a handful of counts. J is TRBJ1-2 and V is TRBV10-3, with a possible D match to TRBD1 (6 bases). The CDR3 runs to 14 residues. Germline CDR1 reads ENHRY; CDR2 reads SYGVKD. Trimming removed 2 bases at V and 5 bases at J, with 12 bases between. The CDR3 nucleotides read TGTGCCATCAGTGAGAACTTAGGGGGTTATGGCTACACCTTC. It specifies CAISENLGGYGYTF.

The rearrangement links TRBV24-1 to TRBJ1-1, with 8 bases matching TRBD1. J was trimmed by 8 bases and V by 3 bases; bases with no gene match: 4. The CDR3 consists of 13 residues. Germline V gives CDR1 KGHDR, CDR2 SFDVKD. The CDR3 sequence: CATSDDRGDEAFF. The CDR3, as DNA: TGTGCCACCAGTGATGACAGGGGAGACGAAGCTTTCTTT.

The chain recombines TRBV5-1 with TRBJ2-7, with 11 bases fitting TRBD1. The trim removed 6 bases at V and 5 bases at J, leaving 4 bases unmatched. The CDR3 is 13 amino acids. Per the germline V gene, CDR1 is SGHRS and CDR2 is YFSETQ. DNA for the CDR3: TGCGCCAGCACCTCGGACAGGGGGCACGAGCAGTACGTC. Translation: CASTSDRGHEQYV.

J is TRBJ2-1 and V is TRBV11-3, with a tentative D call TRBD2 (6 bases). Trimming removed 2 bases from V and 8 bases from J, with 10 bases in between. Per the germline V gene, CDR1 is SGHNT and CDR2 is YENEEA. The CDR3 has 13 amino acids. CDR3 amino acids: CASSLWGVHEQFF. CDR3 DNA: TGTGCCAGCAGCTTATGGGGGGTCCATGAGCAGTTCTTC. Full variable domain (missing parts from reference TRBV11-3 and TRBJ2-1): EAGVVQSPRYKIIEKKQPVAFWCNPISGHNTLYWYLQNLGQGPELLIRYENEEAVDDSQLPKDRFSAERLKGVDSTLKIQPAELGDSAVYLCASSLWGVHEQFFGPGTRLTVL.

V gene TRBV7-3 combines with J gene TRBJ2-3, with 12 bases that match TRBD2. CDR3 length equals 19 residues. V lost 5 bases to trimming and J lost 2 bases; unmatched junction nucleotides: 14. Germline assignment: CDR1 SGHTA and CDR2 FQGTGA. In nucleotides, the CDR3 is TGTGCCAGCAGCCGAGACGGGGGACTAGCGGGCCCATACACAGATACGCAGTATTTT. Translating it yields CASSRDGGLAGPYTDTQYF.

The chain carries TRBV27 and TRBJ1-4, with no clear D. The CDR3 length is 14 residues. CDR1 and CDR2 from the germline V gene are MNHEY and SMNVEV (reference sequence). V lost 3 bases and J lost 8, with 13 bases in between. The CDR3 is CASSFSGGYEKLFF. The CDR3 DNA is TGTGCCAGCAGTTTCTCGGGAGGTTACGAAAAACTGTTTTTT.

V is TRBV7-9 and J is TRBJ1-1, with 7 positions matching TRBD1. The CDR3 is 13 amino acids. V shed 2 bases and J 12 bases; nucleotides not matched to a gene: 9. Germline CDR1 is SEHNR and CDR2 is FQNEAQ (reference sequence). The CDR3 sequence is CASSLSVKQGTFF. The CDR3 DNA is TGTGCCAGCAGCTTAAGCGTAAAACAGGGGACTTTCTTT.

The chain joins TRBV27 to TRBJ1-5; D not certain. The CDR3 totals 15 residues. CDR1 is MNHEY and CDR2 is SMNVEV in the germline V gene (reference sequence). V shed 2 bases and J shed 5 bases, with 13 bases lying between them. CDR3 sequence (DNA): TGTGCCAGCAGTTTAATGACCGGCAGCGATCAGCCCCAGCATTTT. It specifies CASSLMTGSDQPQHF.

The CDR3 region is CASSQGVGIYEQYF. The CDR3 DNA sequence: TGTGCCAGCAGTCAGGGGGTAGGGATCTACGAGCAGTACTTC. The chain couples TRBV6-5 to TRBJ2-7; TRBD1 matches at 7 bases. Germline V CDR1 and CDR2: MNHEY, SVGAGI. The trim removed 5 bases at V and 3 bases at J, leaving 7 bases unmatched. This CDR3 comprises 14 residues.

This clone was seen a single time. The chain uses TRBV7-8 and TRBJ2-1; 8 nucleotides align to TRBD2. V trimming: 5 bases; J trimming: 6 bases; junction bases outside the gene matches: 3. CDR1 and CDR2 (germline): SGHVS, FQNEAQ. The CDR3 covers 13 residues. The CDR3 loop reads CASSRSGGNEQFF. The CDR3 region has the DNA TGTGCCAGCAGCCGAAGCGGGGGCAATGAGCAGTTCTTC.

V is TRBV7-9 and J is TRBJ1-5, with 9 bases that match TRBD1. The V gene end was trimmed by 0 bases and the J gene end by 4 bases; junction bases not matched to a gene: 10. In germline, CDR1 is SEHNR, CDR2 FQNEAQ (reference sequence). This CDR3 is 18 amino acids long. The CDR3 nucleotides are TGTGCCAGCAGCTTAGCGCGTGGAGGACAGGGGCCGAATCAGCCCCAGCATTTT. Residues: CASSLARGGQGPNQPQHF.

The V and J genes are TRBV6-2 or TRBV6-3 and TRBJ2-5; TRBD2 is a possible D gene (5 bases). V dropped 2 bases and J dropped 0 bases, with 13 bases sitting between them. CDR3 size: 16 residues. CDR1 and CDR2 (germline): MNHEY, SVGEGT. The CDR3 protein is CASSYGLAAYQETQYF. In DNA, the CDR3 is TGTGCCAGCAGTTACGGGCTAGCAGCGTACCAAGAGACCCAGTACTTC.

This clone was counted between two and nine times. This chain links TRBV6-2 or TRBV6-3 with TRBJ2-7; 10 positions agree with TRBD2. The ends lost 5 bases at V and 1 base at J; junction bases unmatched: 5. The CDR3 is 15 residues long. Germline V gene lookup returns CDR1 MNHEY and CDR2 SVGEGT. CDR3 amino acids: CASSQYSGRSYEQYV. The CDR3 DNA sequence: TGTGCCAGCAGTCAATATAGCGGGAGGTCCTACGAGCAGTACGTC.